These 4 T cell receptor beta chains originate from one sample sequenced in a study of T cells expressing NK-cell markers. TCRdb reprocessed the 5' RACE reads; each CDR3 protein has one entry and no DNA is given. The listing records approximately 440,000 distinct CDR3 sequences. The sample taken for sequencing was blood T cells: a sorted CD56 or NKG2C T cell subset, CD4+ or CD8+ T cells, or bulk PBMC T cells (not recorded which). The receptors originated from a woman in her forties or fifties in good health.

The rearrangement joins TRBV2 to TRBJ2-3. The CDR3 is 13 amino acids. In germline, CDR1 is SNHLY, CDR2 FYNNEI. This chain's CDR3 is CASGDRASDTQYF. Together with reference TRBV2 and TRBJ2-3, the CDR3 gives the full variable domain: EPEVTQTPSHQVTQMGQEVILRCVPISNHLYFYWYRQILGQKVEFLVSFYNNEISEKSEIFDDQFSVERPDGSNFTLKIRSTKLEDSAMYFCASGDRASDTQYFGPGTRLTVL.

CDR3 in amino acids: CSARDMEGPQHF. The rearrangement links TRBV20-1 to TRBJ1-5. This CDR3 contains 12 residues. Germline CDR1 DFQATT, CDR2 SNEGSKA (reference sequence).

This chain links TRBV9 with TRBJ2-1; the D gene TCRdb calls, TRBD1, cannot be checked with no DNA. Germline CDR1 is SGDLS and CDR2 is YYNGEE. CDR3 length: 17 amino acids. The CDR3 reads CASSRQAPRGTYNEQFF. Full variable domain (remainder filled in from reference TRBV9 and TRBJ2-1): DSGVTQTPKHLITATGQRVTLRCSPRSGDLSVYWYQQSLDQGLQFLIQYYNGEERAKGNILERFSAQQFPDLHSELNLSSLELGDSALYFCASSRQAPRGTYNEQFFGPGTRLTVL.

The chain recombines TRBV7-6 with TRBJ2-7. The CDR3 loop spans 14 amino acids. The germline V gene has CDR1 SGHVS and CDR2 FNYEAQ. CDR3 protein: CASSLDPALHEQYF.